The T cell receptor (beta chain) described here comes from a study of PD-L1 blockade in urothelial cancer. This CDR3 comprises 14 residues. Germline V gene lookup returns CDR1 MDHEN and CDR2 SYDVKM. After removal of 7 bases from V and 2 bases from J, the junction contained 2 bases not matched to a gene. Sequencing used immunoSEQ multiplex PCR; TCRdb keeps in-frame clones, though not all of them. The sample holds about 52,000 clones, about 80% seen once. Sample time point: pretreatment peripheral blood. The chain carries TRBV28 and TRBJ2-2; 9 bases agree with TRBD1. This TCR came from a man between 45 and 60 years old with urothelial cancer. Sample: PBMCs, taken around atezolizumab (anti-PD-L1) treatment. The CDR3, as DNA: TGTGCCAGCATACAGGGGGCTAACACCGGGGAGCTGTTTTTT. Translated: CASIQGANTGELFF.